Presented here are 7 T cell receptor beta chains from one specimen sequenced in a study of blood T cell repertoires in COVID-19 (dated by TCRdb to 2020 to 2021). The library came from the immunoSEQ multiplex PCR assay. In TCRdb, the immuneACCESS table is reduced to in-frame sequences with V and J assigned. These tables do not hold every clone; where another copy was compared, an unresolved V gene accounts for under half, and the others remain unexplained. Counted in this sample were approximately 200,000 clones; about 83% of them appeared once. The ten largest clones take up around 8.6% of the sample. The sequencing input was PBMCs or T cells enriched from blood (not recorded which). The source is a young woman who had recovered from COVID-19.

This chain connects TRBV12-3 or TRBV12-4 to TRBJ2-5, with 9 nucleotides matching TRBD2. The length of the CDR3 is 13 residues. Trimming cost V 6 bases and J 5 bases; bases outside gene matches: 4. DNA of the CDR3: TGTGCCAGCAGAAGGACTAGCGCTGAGACCCAGTACTTC. Translating gives CASRRTSAETQYF.

V gene TRBV7-8 combines with J gene TRBJ2-7; a possible D gene is TRBD1 (5 bases). V lost 5 bases and J lost 3, with 14 bases in between. The germline V gene encodes CDR1 SGHVS and CDR2 FQNEAQ. This CDR3 is built from 14 residues. The CDR3 sequence is CASSLYGRDYEQYF. The CDR3 bases are TGTGCCAGCAGCCTATACGGCAGGGACTACGAGCAGTACTTC.

This chain joins TRBV5-1 and TRBJ2-2, with 9 bases lining up with TRBD2. CDR1 and CDR2 from the germline V gene are SGHRS and YFSETQ. V gave up 4 bases and J gave up 4 bases; unmatched junction bases: 11. The CDR3 covers 17 residues. CDR3 sequence reads: CASSTRTSVLGTGELFF. The CDR3 bases are TGCGCCAGCAGCACCCGGACTAGCGTCTTGGGCACCGGGGAGCTGTTTTTT.

Many counts were recorded for this clone. The rearrangement joins TRBV14 to TRBJ2-3; D may be TRBD1 (5 bases). The CDR3 totals 13 residues. V was pared by 2 bases and J by 6 bases, with 9 bases between. Germline assignment: CDR1 SGHDN and CDR2 FVKESK. The CDR3 loop is CASSQQGSDTQYF. Written as DNA, the CDR3 is TGTGCCAGCAGCCAACAGGGTTCGGATACGCAGTATTTT.

The chain uses TRBV28 and TRBJ2-5, with a possible D match to TRBD2 (6 bases). This CDR3 is built from 14 residues. V lost 3 bases and J 7 bases, leaving 15 bases between the germline ends. Germline CDR1 reads MDHEN; CDR2 reads SYDVKM. The CDR3 sequence is CASSFEGTSGTQYF. Written as DNA, the CDR3 is TGTGCCAGCAGTTTTGAGGGGACTTCAGGGACCCAGTACTTC.

The chain is built from TRBV19 and TRBJ1-1; 7 nucleotides line up with TRBD1. Germline CDR1 LNHDA, CDR2 SQIVND (reference sequence). Unmatched junction bases numbered 13, after V lost 5 bases and J lost 4 bases. The CDR3 is 16 amino acids. The CDR3 region is CASSLRPNRGGTEAFF. For the CDR3, the DNA is TGTGCCAGTAGTTTGCGACCGAACAGGGGCGGCACTGAAGCTTTCTTT. Complete variable domain (other parts from reference TRBV19 and TRBJ1-1): DGGITQSPKYLFRKEGQNVTLSCEQNLNHDAMYWYRQDPGQGLRLIYYSQIVNDFQKGDIAEGYSVSREKKESFPLTVTSAQKNPTAFYLCASSLRPNRGGTEAFFGQGTRLTVV.

This chain uses TRBV7-3 with TRBJ2-3; TRBD2 agrees at 10 bases. This CDR3 has 17 amino acids. Germline CDR1 and CDR2: SGHTA and FQGTGA. V lost 1 base to trimming and J lost 1 base; unmatched junction nucleotides: 5. CDR3 sequence: CASSLRPGLAGTDTQYF. As DNA, the CDR3 is TGTGCCAGCAGCTTAAGACCTGGACTAGCGGGCACAGATACGCAGTATTTT.